What follows are 28 T cell receptor beta chains derived from one specimen sequenced in a study of OX40 agonist ivuxolimab in advanced cancers. Only in-frame clones appear in the TCRdb table, and some are missing; sequencing was by immunoSEQ multiplex PCR. This sample has roughly 57,000 clones, with about nine tenths found just once. The sequenced sample was CD4+ or CD8+ T cells sorted from blood, obtained in a trial of the OX40 agonist ivuxolimab. The receptor source for this set is an adult with an advanced solid tumor such as melanoma, head and neck, liver or kidney cancer.

This clone was seen only a few times. The chain employs TRBV7-3 and TRBJ2-1; D uncertain. The CDR3 extends over 12 amino acids. CDR1 and CDR2 (germline): SGHTA, FQGTGA. V was clipped by 5 bases and J by 8 bases, with 10 bases between them. CDR3 sequence (DNA): TGTGCCAGCAGCCGATTGGCCGATGAGCAGTTCTTC. Protein sequence: CASSRLADEQFF.

This clone came up a few times. The chain uses TRBV30 and TRBJ1-6, with D tentatively TRBD1 (5 bases). V was shortened by 2 bases and J by 10 bases, with 15 bases between the two germline ends. The germline V gene has CDR1 GTSNPN and CDR2 SVGIG (reference sequence). The CDR3 length is 14 residues. In DNA, the CDR3 is TGTGCCTGGAGTAGGTTTGGGGGAGTATCACCCCTCCACTTT. Its protein product is CAWSRFGGVSPLHF. Complete variable domain (other parts from reference TRBV30 and TRBJ1-6): SQTIHQWPATLVQPVGSPLSLECTVEGTSNPNLYWYRQAAGRGLQLLFYSVGIGQISSEVPQNLSASRPQDRQFILSSKKLLLSDSGFYLCAWSRFGGVSPLHFGNGTRLTVT.

The J gene is TRBJ2-7, the V gene TRBV6-5; 8 positions agree with TRBD1. This CDR3 spans 14 amino acids. CDR1 MNHEY and CDR2 SVGAGI come from the germline V gene. V dropped 6 bases and J dropped 2; count of bases not matched to a gene: 6. The CDR3 protein is CASSKTGGPYEQYF. The CDR3 nucleotides read TGTGCCAGCAGCAAAACAGGGGGGCCCTACGAGCAGTACTTC.

This clone appeared a few times. V and J are TRBV9 and TRBJ1-2; the D is unclear. This CDR3 has 12 amino acids. With 3 bases removed from V and 10 bases from J, the gap between germline ends came to 13 bases. CDR1 is SGDLS and CDR2 is YYNGEE in the germline V gene. CDR3 DNA sequence: TGTGCCAGCAGCGCAGTCCGGTCTGTCTACACCTTC. This encodes CASSAVRSVYTF.

This chain uses TRBV19 with TRBJ1-1; D call uncertain. CDR3 length: 12 amino acids. Per the germline V gene, CDR1 is LNHDA and CDR2 is SQIVND (reference sequence). The V gene lost 5 bases and the J gene lost 0 bases, with 4 bases spanning the gap. Written as DNA, the CDR3 is TGTGCCAGTAGTTGGATGAACACTGAAGCTTTCTTT. It codes for CASSWMNTEAFF.

The gene calls are TRBV11-2 and TRBJ2-7, with D tentatively TRBD2 (7 bases). Trimming removed 1 base at V and 2 bases at J, with 12 bases between. CDR1 SGHAT and CDR2 FQNNGV come from the germline V gene. The CDR3 is 15 amino acids. CDR3 sequence (DNA): TGTGCCAGCAGCTTAGGAGCCGGGGGGCCCTACGAGCAGTACTTC. This encodes CASSLGAGGPYEQYF.

The chain is built from TRBV28 and TRBJ1-3; 7 bases align to TRBD1. The trim removed 6 bases at V and 4 bases at J, leaving 15 bases unmatched. Per the germline V gene, CDR1 is MDHEN and CDR2 is SYDVKM. The CDR3 is made up of 17 amino acids. The CDR3 reads CASSTHLGQHSGNTIYF. The CDR3 DNA follows: TGTGCCAGCAGCACCCACCTGGGACAGCATTCGGGAAACACCATATATTTT.

The chain uses TRBV19 and TRBJ2-3, with no clear D. The germline V gene has CDR1 LNHDA and CDR2 SQIVND (reference sequence). V lost 6 bases, J lost 1 base, and 8 bases lay in between. The length of the CDR3 is 13 residues. CDR3 sequence: CASRWTGTDTQYF. The CDR3 bases are TGTGCCAGTAGGTGGACGGGCACAGATACGCAGTATTTT.

This clone was picked up a small number of times. The chain joins TRBV18 to TRBJ1-2, with TRBD1 matching 7 bases. The J segment lost 2 bases and the V segment lost 3 bases, leaving 3 bases of the junction unmatched. The CDR3 has 14 amino acids. Germline loops: CDR1 KGHSH, CDR2 LQKENI. The CDR3 coding sequence is TGTGCCAGCTCACCCTCGACAGGGAACTATGGCTACACCTTC. Its protein product is CASSPSTGNYGYTF.

The V call is TRBV7-8, the J call TRBJ1-2; 9 bases agree with TRBD1. The CDR3 is made up of 17 amino acids. The V gene's germline CDR1 is SGHVS and CDR2 FQNEAQ. J lost 6 bases, V lost 4 bases, and 15 bases had no gene match. Here the CDR3 reads CASSSPPGQGGANGYTF. CDR3 in DNA: TGTGCCAGCAGCTCACCACCGGGACAGGGAGGTGCGAATGGCTACACCTTC.

The chain recombines TRBV28 with TRBJ2-2, with 14 bases aligning to TRBD2. The CDR3 runs 20 residues. Germline trimming cut 5 bases from V and 8 bases from J; bases unmatched to any gene: 19. Germline assignment: CDR1 MDHEN and CDR2 SYDVKM. The CDR3 DNA sequence: TGTGCCAGCAGTAAACCGGAGGCCGTCCCGGGACTAGCGGGAGAAGGGGAGCTGTTTTTT. Its protein is CASSKPEAVPGLAGEGELFF.

The gene calls are TRBV5-1 and TRBJ2-4, with D possibly being TRBD1 (6 bases). Per the germline V gene, CDR1 is SGHRS and CDR2 is YFSETQ. The V end was cut by 0 bases, the J end by 9 bases, with 7 bases between. This CDR3 contains 12 residues. The CDR3 sequence: CASSLAGVIQYF. In DNA form, the CDR3 reads TGCGCCAGCAGCTTGGCAGGGGTCATTCAGTACTTC.

This clone was observed a single time. The rearrangement uses TRBV27 and TRBJ1-5; unclear D gene. CDR3 length: 13 amino acids. Germline V gene sequence: CDR1 MNHEY, CDR2 SMNVEV (reference sequence). V was pared by 1 base and J by 6 bases, with 7 bases between. CDR3 DNA: TGTGCCAGCAGTTTATGGAAGGGTCAGCCCCAGCATTTT. It translates to CASSLWKGQPQHF.

The chain has TRBV2 and TRBJ1-3; TRBD1 aligns across 8 bases. V shed 8 bases, J shed 8 bases, and the junction held 5 bases outside the gene matches. In germline, CDR1 is SNHLY, CDR2 FYNNEI. The CDR3 contains 12 residues. The CDR3: CASSTGVYTIYF. In DNA form, the CDR3 reads TGTGCCAGCTCGACAGGGGTTTACACCATATATTTT.

Comments on this clone: The CDR3 ends on some other residue instead of the conserved phenylalanine or tryptophan, so this is likely a read error. The chain joins TRBV18 to TRBJ1-2; D remains unclear. Deletions cut 2 bases from V and 8 bases from J, with 12 bases between. CDR1 and CDR2 (germline): KGHSH, LQKENI. The CDR3 is 13 amino acids. CDR3 loop: CASSPGELHGYTV. CDR3 nucleotide sequence: TGTGCCAGCTCACCAGGGGAACTCCACGGCTACACCGTC.

This clone was observed a few times. The chain joins TRBV6-1 to TRBJ2-1, with 7 bases lining up with TRBD2. Germline V lookup: CDR1 MNHNS, CDR2 SASEGT. J was trimmed by 5 bases and V by 4 bases; bases with no gene match: 2. The CDR3 has 13 amino acids. Here the CDR3 DNA reads TGTGCCAGCAGTGTACTAGCGAACAATGAGCAGTTCTTC. It specifies CASSVLANNEQFF.

This clone is a singleton in its sample. The V call is TRBV13, the J call TRBJ1-3, with D possibly being TRBD1 (6 bases). This CDR3 region has 15 residues. Trimming removed 5 bases from V and 0 bases from J, with 11 bases in between. Germline V gene data show CDR1 as PRHDT and CDR2 as FYEKMQ (reference sequence). The CDR3 bases are TGTGCCAGCAGCGCGGACAGATTCTCTGGAAACACCATATATTTT. Amino acid sequence: CASSADRFSGNTIYF.

The chain joins TRBV19 to TRBJ2-3; D is uncertain. V was shortened by 8 bases and J by 9 bases, with 18 bases between the two germline ends. Germline V gives CDR1 LNHDA, CDR2 SQIVND (reference sequence). CDR3 length equals 13 residues. The DNA for the CDR3 is TGTGCCAGTGAAGCCACCCAGACGTTGACGCAGTATTTT. Translating it yields CASEATQTLTQYF.

The chain joins TRBV18 to TRBJ1-6; D is ambiguous. The CDR3 consists of 16 residues. Deletions cut 1 base from V and 3 bases from J, with 10 bases between. CDR1 is KGHSH and CDR2 is LQKENI in the germline V gene. CDR3 bases: TGTGCCAGCTCACCACAAACAGCCGGCTATAATTCACCCCTCCACTTT. It encodes CASSPQTAGYNSPLHF. Complete variable domain (other parts from reference TRBV18 and TRBJ1-6): NAGVMQNPRHLVRRRGQEARLRCSPMKGHSHVYWYRQLPEEGLKFMVYLQKENIIDESGMPKERFSAEFPKEGPSILRIQQVVRGDSAAYFCASSPQTAGYNSPLHFGNGTRLTVT.

The chain recombines TRBV6-5 with TRBJ1-5; D gene uncertain. The CDR3 runs to 11 residues. V shed 5 bases and J shed 5 bases, with 4 bases lying between them. Germline CDR1 reads MNHEY; CDR2 reads SVGAGI. DNA for the CDR3: TGTGCCAGCAGTCAGGATCAGCCCCAGCATTTT. Its translation is CASSQDQPQHF.

The V call is TRBV10-3, the J call TRBJ2-5; unclear D gene. The DNA end is more similar to TRBJ2-7, so the J call may be wrong. The CDR3 has 13 amino acids. Germline CDR1 and CDR2: ENHRY and SYGVKD. CDR3 protein: CAISENSLYEQYF. CDR3 DNA sequence: TGTGCCATCAGTGAGAACAGCCTCTACGAGCAGTACTTC.

The chain recombines TRBV5-1 with TRBJ1-5; TRBD1 might be the D (6 bases). The V end lost 0 bases, the J end lost 2 bases, and 12 bases lay between the germline ends. The CDR3 runs 16 residues. The germline CDR1 and CDR2 sequences are SGHRS and YFSETQ. The DNA for the CDR3 is TGCGCCAGCAGCTTGGGATGGGGGGCTCGCAATCAGCCCCAGCATTTT. Encoded protein: CASSLGWGARNQPQHF.

The chain couples TRBV5-1 to TRBJ2-1; 11 bases agree with TRBD2. The CDR3 length is 17 residues. The V gene end was trimmed by 4 bases and the J gene end by 3 bases; junction bases not matched to a gene: 9. CDR1 and CDR2 from the germline V gene are SGHRS and YFSETQ. CDR3 loop: CASSTRGSGRVYNEQFF. The CDR3 bases are TGCGCCAGCAGCACTCGGGGTAGCGGGAGGGTCTACAATGAGCAGTTCTTC.

This chain links TRBV5-5 with TRBJ2-7; TRBD1 matches at 8 bases. Losses at the gene ends were 4 bases for V and 6 bases for J; bases not matched to a gene: 9. CDR3 size: 14 residues. CDR1 is SGHKS, CDR2 YYEKEE, per germline (reference sequence). This chain's CDR3 is CASSPTGAFGEQYF. CDR3 sequence (DNA): TGTGCCAGCAGCCCGACAGGGGCTTTTGGCGAGCAGTACTTC.

This chain uses TRBV6-4 with TRBJ2-2, with D perhaps matching TRBD1 (6 bases). V lost 5 bases and J 7 bases, leaving 26 bases between the germline ends. The length of the CDR3 is 18 residues. Germline V gives CDR1 MRHNA, CDR2 SNTAGT. The CDR3 DNA sequence: TGTGCCAGCAGTTTACGCCCCACCACCGCTGGGGGCGGCGGGGAGCTGTTTTTT. This gives the protein CASSLRPTTAGGGGELFF.

The chain combines TRBV28 with TRBJ1-2; D possibly corresponds to TRBD1 (5 bases). The V and J ends lost 2 bases and 3 bases respectively, with 10 bases between them. CDR1 is MDHEN, CDR2 SYDVKM, per germline. The CDR3 runs to 14 residues. The CDR3 DNA reads TGTGCCAGCAGTTTAGAGGGGCGCCACTATGGCTACACCTTC. Protein product: CASSLEGRHYGYTF.

The chain joins TRBV5-1 to TRBJ2-5; D gene unclear. Germline V gene sequence: CDR1 SGHRS, CDR2 YFSETQ. The CDR3 is 14 residues long. V was cut by 1 base and J by 0 bases, with 7 bases left in between. DNA for the CDR3: TGCGCCAGCAGCTTGTTTCCAAACCAAGAGACCCAGTACTTC. Amino acids: CASSLFPNQETQYF.

The gene calls are TRBV6-6 and TRBJ1-3; no clear D gene. Germline CDR1 is MNHNY and CDR2 is SVGAGI (reference sequence). The CDR3 length is 15 residues. Trimming shortened V by 5 bases and J by 0 bases, and 11 bases separated the two germline ends. The CDR3 region is CASSPGPSSGNTIYF. CDR3 in DNA: TGTGCCAGCAGTCCGGGCCCCTCCTCTGGAAACACCATATATTTT.